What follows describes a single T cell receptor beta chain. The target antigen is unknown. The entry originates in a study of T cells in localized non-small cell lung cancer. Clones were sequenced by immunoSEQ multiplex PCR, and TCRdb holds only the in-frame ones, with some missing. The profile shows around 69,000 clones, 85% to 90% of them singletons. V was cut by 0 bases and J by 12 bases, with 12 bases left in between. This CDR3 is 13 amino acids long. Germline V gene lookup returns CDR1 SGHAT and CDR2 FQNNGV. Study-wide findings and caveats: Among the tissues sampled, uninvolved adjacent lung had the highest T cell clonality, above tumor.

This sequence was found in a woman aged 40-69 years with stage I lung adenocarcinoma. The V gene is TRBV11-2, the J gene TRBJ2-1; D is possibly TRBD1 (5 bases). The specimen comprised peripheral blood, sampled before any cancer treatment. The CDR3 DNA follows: TGTGCCAGCAGCTTAGATTTAGGGGATGGGCAGTTCTTC. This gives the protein CASSLDLGDGQFF.